Listed below are T cell receptor beta chains from one sample, sequenced in a study of preoperative IRX-2 immunotherapy in early breast cancer. This table comes from immunoSEQ multiplex PCR, and its TCRdb copy is limited to in-frame clones, with some not included. The data show tens of thousands of clones, with approximately 78% seen just once and 1% to 1.5% held by the top ten. The material was lymph node tissue, obtained after IRX-2 immunotherapy. The receptors derive from a human donor with breast cancer. The CDR3 runs from the conserved cysteine through the conserved F or W. Each record gives: J gene, clone size, D gene, V gene, CDR3 protein. A D gene is named only where the DNA matches it firmly. Only part of the rows carry a size: once, few, many, or a class if the clone is expanded.

TRBJ1-1	NA	NA	TRBV6-8	CASSSPLNTEAFF
TRBJ1-1	NA	NA	TRBV29-1	CSVALFGTEAFF
TRBJ2-2	NA	TRBD2	TRBV6-8	CASSYSGLAGGHGELFF
TRBJ1-1	once	NA	TRBV6-8	CASSPRRLTEAFF
TRBJ2-5	NA	NA	TRBV19	CASSINQETQYF
TRBJ2-1	NA	NA	TRBV11-3	CASSPRSIGINEQFF
TRBJ1-5	NA	TRBD1	TRBV29-1	CSVGTGYNQPQHF
TRBJ1-3	NA	NA	TRBV28	CASSLGQTPGNTIYF
TRBJ2-7	NA	NA	TRBV5-1	CASSLRSPGEPLSSYEQYF
TRBJ2-4	NA	NA	TRBV6-8	CASSVVREANIQYF
TRBJ1-2	NA	NA	TRBV29-1	CSVEGVWGTYGYTF
TRBJ1-1	NA	TRBD1	TRBV6-8	CAISKNAGTDMNTEAFF
TRBJ1-2	once	NA	TRBV1	CASSQREGDYGYTF
TRBJ2-1	NA	TRBD2	TRBV27	CATSGLGLINEQFF
TRBJ1-2	NA	NA	TRBV29-1	CSVEAQGRDYGYTF
TRBJ2-1	NA	NA	TRBV30	CAWSANNEQFF
TRBJ2-2	NA	NA	TRBV18	CASSPTGQGNTGELFF
TRBJ1-5	NA	TRBD1	TRBV18	CASSLGTDSRQPQHF
TRBJ1-5	NA	NA	TRBV7-6	CASSQGSVASNQPQHF
TRBJ1-2	once	TRBD1	TRBV5-1	CASSSGQGDYGYTF
TRBJ1-3	NA	TRBD1	TRBV12-5	CASGQGSGGNTIYF
TRBJ2-5	NA	TRBD1	TRBV5-1	CASSGGDRYQETQYF
TRBJ1-5	NA	NA	TRBV19	CASRFRAEHQPQHF
TRBJ2-1	NA	TRBD1	TRBV18	CASSPVIGTGSYGEQFF
TRBJ2-2	few	TRBD1	TRBV6-8	CASRQGNTGELFF
TRBJ1-4	NA	NA	TRBV30	CAWSVDIREKLFF
TRBJ1-5	few	TRBD1	TRBV28	CASSFRQGHQPQHF
TRBJ1-6	NA	NA	TRBV6-8	CASSYRVTYNSPLHF
TRBJ1-3	NA	NA	TRBV7-5	CASSPILLDRGTGNTIYF
TRBJ1-4	NA	NA	TRBV11-3	CASSFQTSSPNEKLFF
TRBJ1-2	NA	NA	TRBV11-3	CASSLVRGLGQFYGYTF
TRBJ2-1	NA	TRBD2	TRBV18	CASSRTSGASNEQFF
TRBJ1-2	NA	TRBD1	TRBV9	CASSVVTGRGYTF
TRBJ1-5	NA	TRBD1	TRBV6-8	CASSTTGGTQPQHF
TRBJ2-7	NA	NA	TRBV19	CASSKGGVVDEQYF
TRBJ2-5	NA	TRBD2	TRBV10-2	CASSDPGLAGVCQETQYF
TRBJ1-1	NA	NA	TRBV19	CASSISRGWGTEAFF
TRBJ1-2	once	NA	TRBV15	CATSRDRDRSYGYTF
TRBJ1-1	NA	NA	TRBV18	CASSRLETGLPRNTEAFF
TRBJ1-2	NA	NA	TRBV7-1	CASSLELADGYTF
TRBJ1-2	NA	NA	TRBV18	CASSPSGQTYGYTF
TRBJ1-1	NA	NA	TRBV30	CAWSVGENTEAFF
TRBJ2-5	NA	TRBD2	TRBV6-8	CASSREAGGQETQYF
TRBJ1-3	few	NA	TRBV28	CASGPSGNTIYF
TRBJ2-2	NA	TRBD1	TRBV19	CASSTRPGQALVFDGELFF